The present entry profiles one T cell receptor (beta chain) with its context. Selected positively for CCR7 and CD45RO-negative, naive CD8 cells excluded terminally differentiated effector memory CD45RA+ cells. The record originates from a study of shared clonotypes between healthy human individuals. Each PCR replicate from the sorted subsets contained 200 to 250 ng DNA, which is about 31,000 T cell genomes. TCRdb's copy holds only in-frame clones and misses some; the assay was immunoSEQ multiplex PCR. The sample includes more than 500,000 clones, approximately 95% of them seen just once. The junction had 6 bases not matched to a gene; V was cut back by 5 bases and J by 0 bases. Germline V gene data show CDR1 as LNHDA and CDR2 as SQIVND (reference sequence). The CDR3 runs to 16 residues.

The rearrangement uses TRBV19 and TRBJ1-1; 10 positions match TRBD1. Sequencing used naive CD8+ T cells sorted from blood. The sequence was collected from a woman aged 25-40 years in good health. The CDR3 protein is CASSSRTGGMNTEAFF. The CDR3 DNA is TGTGCCAGTAGTTCGAGGACAGGGGGAATGAACACTGAAGCTTTCTTT.